This entry is about one T cell receptor (beta chain). This sample is drawn from a study of technical replicates of blood from a handful of donors. The CDR3 extends over 13 amino acids. Germline lookup yields CDR1 MNHEY and CDR2 SVGAGI. Trimming cost V 2 bases and J 10 bases, with 12 bases left between them. Measured with immunoSEQ multiplex PCR; TCRdb has only the in-frame clones, and not every one. The table has about 81,000 clones, 95% seen once; the top ten hold 0.3% to 0.4%. The sequencing sample was made of T cells isolated from PBMCs. The gene calls are TRBV6-5 and TRBJ2-1; D is perhaps TRBD2 (6 bases). This clonotype originated in a human donor in good health. The chain's CDR3 is CASSYHSGPEQFF. In DNA, the CDR3 is TGTGCCAGCAGTTACCATAGCGGACCCGAGCAGTTCTTC.